The 25 T cell receptor beta chains given below trace back to one sample, sequenced in a study of CD8 T cells in ankylosing spondylitis. TCRdb analysed the 5' RACE reads with MiXCR anew, one entry per CDR3 protein. The table records 100,000 to 150,000 distinct CDR3 sequences, about a tenth of them present only once. The specimen was blood, either unsorted or a sorted T cell fraction (not recorded which). The receptor set was obtained from a male donor with ankylosing spondylitis or in good health (not recorded which).

Details on this clonotype: An end of the junction differs from the germline gene, which may be a read error. V is TRBV6-2 or TRBV6-3 and J is TRBJ2-1; the D gene is possibly TRBD1 (7 bases). Germline CDR1 and CDR2: MNHEY and SVGEGT. The CDR3 has 16 residues. CDR3 DNA: TGTGCCAGCAGTCACTCGAGGAGGGGGCTTACAAATGAGCAGTTCTTC. This codes for CASSHSRRGLTNEQFF.

The sample holds a few counts of this clonotype. The chain has TRBV20-1 and TRBJ2-3; maybe TRBD1 (5 bases). This CDR3 contains 15 residues. Germline V gives CDR1 DFQATT, CDR2 SNEGSKA (reference sequence). This CDR3 is CSVQSWGQSTDTQYF. The CDR3 coding sequence is TGCAGCGTCCAGTCTTGGGGCCAGAGCACAGATACGCAGTATTTT.

This clonotype was picked up many times. The chain uses TRBV7-3 and TRBJ1-4; D might be TRBD1 (6 bases). Germline V lookup: CDR1 SGHTA, CDR2 FQGTGA. This CDR3 region has 14 residues. V lost 4 bases, J lost 0 bases, and 6 bases lay in between. The CDR3 DNA is TGTGCCAGCAGCTGGACAGCAACTAATGAAAAACTGTTTTTT. Translated, it gives CASSWTATNEKLFF.

The table lists this clonotype with many counts. The chain employs TRBV28 and TRBJ2-7; TRBD2 might be the D (6 bases). The V and J ends lost 4 bases and 4 bases respectively, with 11 bases between them. This CDR3 region has 13 residues. Germline loops: CDR1 MDHEN, CDR2 SYDVKM. The CDR3 is CASSSRLDYEQYF. The CDR3 DNA sequence: TGTGCCAGCAGTTCAAGACTAGATTACGAGCAGTACTTC.

At least ten counts were recorded for this clonotype. The rearrangement uses TRBV20-1 and TRBJ2-4; 11 bases are a match to TRBD2. CDR3 length: 15 residues. Germline V gene sequence: CDR1 DFQATT, CDR2 SNEGSKA (reference sequence). Trimming took 3 bases from V and 10 from J; bases not matched to a gene: 11. CDR3 sequence (DNA): TGCAGTGCTAGTGGACTAGCGGGCCTCCTAGATATTCAGTACTTC. As protein: CSASGLAGLLDIQYF.

This clonotype was recorded once. The chain links TRBV5-1 to TRBJ2-1, with a weak D call TRBD2 (6 bases). Trimming removed 3 bases at V and 8 bases at J, with 18 bases between. The CDR3 length is 15 residues. Looked up from germline, CDR1 is SGHRS and CDR2 is YFSETQ. The CDR3, as DNA: TGCGCCAGCAGCTCATTGCCGGGACTCCCGGATGAGCAGTTCTTC. The encoded protein is CASSSLPGLPDEQFF.

This clonotype was observed many times. The chain uses TRBV20-1 and TRBJ2-1, with a possible D match to TRBD2 (6 bases). This CDR3 has 16 residues. CDR1 and CDR2 (germline): DFQATT, SNEGSKA (reference sequence). The V gene lost 3 bases and the J gene lost 1 base, with 16 bases spanning the gap. The DNA of the CDR3 is TGCAGTGCTAGTCGGGCGGGATACTCGTCCTACAATGAGCAGTTCTTC. This translates into CSASRAGYSSYNEQFF.

This clonotype turned up a few times. This sequence joins TRBV29-1 and TRBJ2-1; unclear D gene. The CDR3 runs to 10 residues. Germline V lookup: CDR1 SQVTM, CDR2 ANQGSEA. With 6 bases removed from V and 12 bases from J, the gap between germline ends came to 12 bases. CDR3 sequence reads: CSVTQAWQFF. CDR3 coding DNA: TGCAGCGTGACGCAGGCTTGGCAGTTCTTC.

This clonotype was counted ten times or more. CDR3 protein: CASITDSGTVTGELFF. CDR3 bases: TGTGCCAGCATCACCGATTCCGGGACAGTAACCGGGGAGCTGTTTTTT. This chain connects TRBV12-3 or TRBV12-4 to TRBJ2-2; 7 nucleotides align to TRBD1. V dropped 7 bases and J dropped 5; count of bases not matched to a gene: 13. This CDR3 is built from 16 residues.

The gene calls are TRBV5-1 and TRBJ2-7; D is uncertain. Germline V gene sequence: CDR1 SGHRS, CDR2 YFSETQ. CDR3 size: 16 residues. The V end was cut by 0 bases, the J end by 4 bases, with 17 bases between. This CDR3 reads CASSLARAEMMYEQYF. The CDR3 region has the DNA TGCGCCAGCAGCTTGGCCCGGGCGGAGATGATGTACGAGCAGTACTTC.

This clonotype was recorded many times. The rearrangement links TRBV29-1 to TRBJ2-3, with 7 positions matching TRBD2. Germline V gene sequence: CDR1 SQVTM, CDR2 ANQGSEA. This CDR3 is built from 17 residues. V lost 4 bases, J lost 2 bases, and 15 bases stayed unmatched. CDR3 amino acids: CSVGPSGGKTPTDTQYF. The DNA for the CDR3 is TGCAGCGTTGGTCCGTCGGGAGGAAAGACACCCACAGATACGCAGTATTTT.

This clonotype came up many times. This chain links TRBV12-3 or TRBV12-4 with TRBJ1-2; D unresolved. CDR3 length: 13 residues. Trimming shortened V by 6 bases and J by 8 bases, and 16 bases separated the two germline ends. CDR3: CASSSALRGGYTF. Here the CDR3 DNA reads TGTGCCAGCAGCTCGGCCCTTCGTGGCGGCTACACCTTC.

This clonotype was picked up many times. The genes are TRBV29-1 and TRBJ1-5, with 7 bases aligning to TRBD1. The V gene's germline CDR1 is SQVTM and CDR2 ANQGSEA. CDR3 size: 14 residues. V shed 3 bases and J 6 bases; nucleotides not matched to a gene: 8. The CDR3 protein is CSVEIGQGGQPQHF. CDR3 coding DNA: TGCAGCGTTGAGATTGGCCAGGGGGGTCAGCCCCAGCATTTT.

Many counts were recorded for this clonotype. The rearrangement joins TRBV12-3 or TRBV12-4 to TRBJ1-5; possible D gene TRBD1, 5 bases. Trimming stripped 6 bases from V and 8 bases from J, with 20 bases between. This CDR3 has 15 residues. The CDR3 sequence: CASSPSGGGGKPQHF. DNA of the CDR3: TGTGCCAGCAGCCCATCGGGGGGTGGTGGGAAGCCCCAGCATTTT.

The rearrangement uses TRBV28 and TRBJ2-2; D might be TRBD2 (6 bases). From germline, CDR1 is MDHEN and CDR2 SYDVKM. The CDR3 has 14 residues. The germline V and J ends were trimmed by 7 bases and 5 bases, with 14 bases remaining between them. The CDR3 loop is CASTRAGLTGELFF. The CDR3 coding sequence is TGTGCCAGCACCCGGGCGGGGTTAACCGGGGAGCTGTTTTTT.

The sample holds many counts of this clonotype. CDR3 amino acids: CSVVRVAHRDTQYF. The CDR3 nucleotides are TGCAGCGTTGTCAGGGTAGCTCACCGTGATACGCAGTATTTT. V and J are TRBV29-1 and TRBJ2-3; maybe TRBD1 (5 bases). CDR1 and CDR2 (germline): SQVTM, ANQGSEA. Trimming cost V 4 bases and J 6 bases, with 17 bases left between them. The CDR3 loop spans 14 amino acids.

The table lists this clonotype with many counts. The J gene is TRBJ2-1, the V gene TRBV11-3; TRBD1 might be the D (6 bases). V was trimmed by 4 bases and J by 3 bases, leaving 7 bases between them. Germline V gene lookup returns CDR1 SGHNT and CDR2 YENEEA. The CDR3 is 13 residues long. For the CDR3, the DNA is TGTGCCAGCAGCTCGACAGGCTACAATGAGCAGTTCTTC. Protein product: CASSSTGYNEQFF.

This clonotype was seen ten or more times. This chain joins TRBV5-1 and TRBJ2-7, with D perhaps TRBD1 or TRBD2 (5 bases each). Trimming removed 6 bases at V and 6 bases at J, with 16 bases between. Germline CDR1 reads SGHRS; CDR2 reads YFSETQ. CDR3 length: 13 residues. CDR3 coding DNA: TGCGCCAGCACCCAAACGACCGGGGCCGAGCAGTACTTC. Translation gives CASTQTTGAEQYF.

The V gene is TRBV10-3, the J gene TRBJ2-1; 8 nucleotides match TRBD2. The CDR3 runs to 16 residues. The V segment lost 6 bases and the J segment 4 bases; nucleotides outside the gene matches: 11. Germline V lookup: CDR1 ENHRY, CDR2 SYGVKD. The CDR3: CAISDTTSGSYNEQFF. CDR3 bases: TGTGCCATCAGCGACACAACTAGCGGTTCTTACAATGAGCAGTTCTTC.

This clonotype has just a few counts. The V and J genes are TRBV7-2 and TRBJ2-7; D is uncertain. The ends were cut back, 1 base at V and 3 bases at J, with 10 bases in the middle. CDR1 and CDR2 (germline): SGHTA, FQGNSA. The CDR3 covers 14 residues. The CDR3 loop reads CASSLGSLDYEQYF. CDR3 sequence (DNA): TGTGCCAGCAGCTTAGGGAGTCTCGACTACGAGCAGTACTTC.

The chain recombines TRBV6-2 or TRBV6-3 with TRBJ2-1; 9 positions agree with TRBD2. The CDR3 sequence is 15 residues long. V shed 7 bases, J shed 8 bases, and the junction held 12 bases outside the gene matches. Germline assignment: CDR1 MNHEY and CDR2 SVGEGT. DNA of the CDR3: TGTGCCAGCACCGCGAGCGGGAGGTTGGGCCATGAGCAGTTCTTC. It codes for CASTASGRLGHEQFF.

Turning to this clonotype: This may be a read error: a much more frequent sequence differs by one nucleotide. CDR3 in DNA: TGTGCCCGCAGCGGGCGTAGAGAGCAGTTCTTC. Protein sequence: CARSGRREQFF. This chain uses TRBV5-6 with TRBJ2-1, with D tentatively TRBD2 (6 bases). The length of the CDR3 is 11 residues. Germline values: CDR1 SGHDT, CDR2 YYEEEE.

This clonotype was observed at least ten times. V usage is TRBV5-1 and J usage is TRBJ2-3; possible D gene TRBD1, 6 bases. The CDR3 has 17 amino acids. With 0 bases removed from V and 6 bases from J, the gap between germline ends came to 20 bases. Germline V gives CDR1 SGHRS, CDR2 YFSETQ. The CDR3 coding sequence is TGCGCCAGCAGCTTGGAACCAGGGGCCACCCCGGGGGATACGCAGTATTTT. It codes for CASSLEPGATPGDTQYF.

The sample holds many counts of this clonotype. Mismatch with germline at one junction end may stem from a read error. The CDR3 DNA follows: TGCAGTTCTAGAGAATTTCGGCTGGGAAGCTCCTACAATGAGCAGTTCTTC. It codes for CSSREFRLGSSYNEQFF. V and J are TRBV20-1 and TRBJ2-1, with D unresolved. Germline V gene lookup returns CDR1 DFQATT and CDR2 SNEGSKA (reference sequence). The CDR3 extends over 17 amino acids.

This clonotype has a handful of counts. The chain combines TRBV7-2 with TRBJ1-5, with a tentative D call TRBD1 (6 bases). The CDR3 is 15 amino acids. CDR1 is SGHTA, CDR2 FQGNSA, per germline. V was pared by 5 bases and J by 2 bases, with 13 bases between. The CDR3 loop is CASSRGGAGNQPQHF. DNA of the CDR3: TGTGCCAGCAGCCGGGGGGGGGCAGGCAATCAGCCCCAGCATTTT. Full variable domain (remainder filled in from reference TRBV7-2 and TRBJ1-5): GAGVSQSPSNKVTEKGKDVELRCDPISGHTALYWYRQSLGQGLEFLIYFQGNSAPDKSGLPSDRFSAERTGGSVSTLTIQRTQQEDSAVYLCASSRGGAGNQPQHFGDGTRLSIL.